The rows below give T cell receptor beta chains drawn from one sample of a study of shared clonotypes between healthy human individuals. This table comes from immunoSEQ multiplex PCR, and its TCRdb copy is limited to in-frame clones, with some not included. This sample has roughly 1.4 million clones; approximately 98.5% occur once, and the top ten carry roughly 0.35%. Source material: naive CD4+ T cells sorted from blood. Receptors were obtained from a man aged 30 to 39 in good health. The CDR3 runs from the conserved cysteine through the conserved F or W. Not all rows give a size; the values are once, few, many and, for expanded clones, a class.

clone size,V gene,CDR3 protein
.,TRBV2,CASSPSLGGSYNEQFF
.,TRBV29-1,CSVERQGGRAPETQYF
.,TRBV4-3,CASSQDPPSLVPHTQYF
.,TRBV7-9,CASSFDRYTDTQYF
.,TRBV18,CASSAEGRFSNQPQHF
.,TRBV7-9,CASSPGIGAATQYF
.,TRBV6-1,CASSEDVFTEAFF
.,TRBV7-9,CASSPVAGGGEQYF
.,TRBV29-1,CSARQGVNEQFF
.,TRBV28,CASRLQGGNYGYTF
.,TRBV6-1,CAANSNQPQHF
.,TRBV6-5,CASRLTGGNEQFF
.,TRBV7-2,CASSSGAKNIQYF
.,TRBV5-5,CASSPGTGRNQPQHF
.,TRBV18,CASSPRGANTEAFF
.,TRBV7-3,CASSSRLASTGELFF
once,TRBV6-5,CASSLGPPEPETQYF
.,TRBV21-1,CASSNIVATQYF
.,TRBV7-8,CASTPLTGARETQYF
.,TRBV28,CASSPPGHYEQYF
.,TRBV2,CASGSQPNTEAFF
.,TRBV9,CASSVDGLNEQFF
once,TRBV28,CASNPGQVGGYTF
.,TRBV7-9,CASSSGTRVYNEQFF
.,TRBV20-1,CSAKGSNEQFF
.,TRBV7-9,CASSLYQGTEAFF
.,TRBV7-3,CASSLRPAEGLTEAFF
.,TRBV5-5,CASNQNPWSRYEQYF
.,TRBV5-1,CASSNLGLVQETQYF
.,TRBV27,CASSHHGTAYNEQFF
.,TRBV9,CASSPNFYEQYF
.,TRBV7-2,CASSPQESGFYGYTF
.,TRBV12-5,CASGGSSGETQYF
once,TRBV7-2,CASSYLAGWSDTQYF
.,TRBV7-9,CASSLAGQGTDTQYF
.,TRBV14,CASSQTGTGLISGNTIYF
once,TRBV11-2,CASSRLQGQETQYF
.,TRBV5-5,CASNRQGLRYNEQFF
.,TRBV7-2,CASSLTGDEQYF
.,TRBV6-4,CASSEIGGYNEQFF
.,TRBV2,CASSLRIAPGYTF
.,TRBV20-1,CSARVPETQYF
.,TRBV27,CASSALRGNTEAFF
.,TRBV15,CATSRWGDEQYF
once,TRBV7-8,CASGFLGGNTIYF
.,TRBV6-1,CASSEAGAGGETQYF
once,TRBV7-2,CASSLGYSLSLYEQYF
.,TRBV2,CASTPGTGKGDQPQHF